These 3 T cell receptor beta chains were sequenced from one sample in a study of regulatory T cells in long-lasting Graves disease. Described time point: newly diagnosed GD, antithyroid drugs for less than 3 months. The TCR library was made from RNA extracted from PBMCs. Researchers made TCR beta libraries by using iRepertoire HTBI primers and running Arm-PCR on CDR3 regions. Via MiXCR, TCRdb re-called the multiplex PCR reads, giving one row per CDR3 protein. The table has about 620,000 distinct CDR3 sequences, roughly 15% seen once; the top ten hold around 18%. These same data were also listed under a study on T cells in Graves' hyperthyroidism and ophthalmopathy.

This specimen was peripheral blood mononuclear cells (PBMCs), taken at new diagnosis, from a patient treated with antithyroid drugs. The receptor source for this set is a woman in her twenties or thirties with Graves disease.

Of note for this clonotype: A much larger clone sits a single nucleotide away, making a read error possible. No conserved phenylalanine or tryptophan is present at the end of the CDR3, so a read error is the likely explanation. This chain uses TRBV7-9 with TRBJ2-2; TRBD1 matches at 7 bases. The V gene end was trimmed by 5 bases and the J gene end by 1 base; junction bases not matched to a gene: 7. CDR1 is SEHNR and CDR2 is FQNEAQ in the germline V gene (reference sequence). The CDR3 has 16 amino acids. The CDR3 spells CASSLTDRVNTGELFS. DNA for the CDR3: TGTGCCAGCAGCCTCACCGACAGGGTGAACACCGGGGAGCTGTTTTCT.

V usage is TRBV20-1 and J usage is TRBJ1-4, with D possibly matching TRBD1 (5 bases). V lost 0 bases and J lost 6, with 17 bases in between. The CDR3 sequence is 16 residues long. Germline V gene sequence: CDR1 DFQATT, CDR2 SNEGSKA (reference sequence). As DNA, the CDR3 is TGCAGTGCTAGAGACGGCAGGGCAGCCGCTTATGAAAAACTGTTTTTT. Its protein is CSARDGRAAAYEKLFF.

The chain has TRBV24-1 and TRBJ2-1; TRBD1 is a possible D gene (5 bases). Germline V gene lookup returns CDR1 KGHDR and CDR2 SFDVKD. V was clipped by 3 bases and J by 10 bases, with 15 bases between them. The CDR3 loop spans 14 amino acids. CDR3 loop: CATSDAGSPLEQFF. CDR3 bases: TGTGCCACCAGTGATGCAGGGTCTCCCTTGGAGCAGTTCTTC.